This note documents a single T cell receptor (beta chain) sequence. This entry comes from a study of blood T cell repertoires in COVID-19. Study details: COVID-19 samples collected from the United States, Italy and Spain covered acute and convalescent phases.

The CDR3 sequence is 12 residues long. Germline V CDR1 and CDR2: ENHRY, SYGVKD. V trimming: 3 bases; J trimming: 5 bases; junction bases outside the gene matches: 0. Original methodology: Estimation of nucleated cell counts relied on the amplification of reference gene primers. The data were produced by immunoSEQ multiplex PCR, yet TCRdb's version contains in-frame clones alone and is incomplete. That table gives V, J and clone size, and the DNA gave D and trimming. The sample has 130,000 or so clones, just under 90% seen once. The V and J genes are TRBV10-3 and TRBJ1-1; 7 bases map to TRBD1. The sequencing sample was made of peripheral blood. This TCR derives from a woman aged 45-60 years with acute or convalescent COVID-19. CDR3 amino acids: CAISEQGTEAFF. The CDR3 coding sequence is TGTGCCATCAGTGAACAGGGGACTGAAGCTTTCTTT.